Presented here are 4 T cell receptor beta chains from one specimen sequenced in a study of T cells after yellow fever vaccination (dated by TCRdb to 2018 to 2020). The method was 5' RACE. Sequencing used an Illumina HiSeq 2500. The public reads were reprocessed in TCRdb via fastp at Q25 and MiXCR, keeping in-frame beta chains. Each CDR3 protein gets just one entry, which takes the most common genes and DNA from the rows behind it. In all, the sample holds about 400,000 distinct CDR3 sequences, and about 6% of those were seen once. The ten largest clones capture 15% of the sample. The treatment or condition label for this specimen denotes: live attenuated yellow fever vaccine strain. The sequenced sample was PBMCs, obtained 5 days after the yellow fever booster vaccination. These receptors all come from a man aged 25-45 years who received the YFV17D yellow fever vaccine.

The chain joins TRBV12-3 or TRBV12-4 to TRBJ2-1; a possible D gene is TRBD2 (6 bases). V lost 5 bases and J 16 bases, leaving 15 bases between the germline ends. The CDR3 totals 11 residues. The CDR3 here is CASSRTFGLFF. CDR3 DNA sequence: TGTGCCAGCAGTCGGACATTTGGACTATTCTTC.

This clonotype was seen more than once but under ten times. The CDR3 here is CAPAGAGYNEQFF. CDR3 nucleotide sequence: TGTGCCCCGGCGGGGGCGGGTTACAATGAGCAGTTCTTC. The chain has TRBV27 and TRBJ2-1; D may be TRBD2 (7 bases). The ends were cut back, 11 bases at V and 4 bases at J, with 15 bases in the middle. The CDR3 covers 13 residues. CDR1 is MNHEY, CDR2 SMNVEV, per germline (reference sequence).

This clonotype was detected a few times. V usage is TRBV9 and J usage is TRBJ2-3; D is uncertain. From germline, CDR1 is SGDLS and CDR2 YYNGEE. This CDR3 has 15 amino acids. The ends were cut back, 0 bases at V and 2 bases at J, with 10 bases in the middle. The CDR3 sequence is CASSVERTPTDTQYF. CDR3 DNA: TGTGCCAGCAGCGTAGAAAGGACCCCCACAGATACGCAGTATTTT.

This clonotype was seen many times. The chain combines TRBV28 with TRBJ2-1; 9 bases match TRBD1. CDR1 and CDR2 from the germline V gene are MDHEN and SYDVKM. The CDR3 sequence is 13 residues long. With 6 bases clipped from V and 10 bases from J, the junction kept 7 bases outside the gene matches. The CDR3 spells CASRGQGPTEQFF. Written as DNA, the CDR3 is TGTGCCAGCAGGGGACAGGGCCCGACCGAGCAGTTCTTC.